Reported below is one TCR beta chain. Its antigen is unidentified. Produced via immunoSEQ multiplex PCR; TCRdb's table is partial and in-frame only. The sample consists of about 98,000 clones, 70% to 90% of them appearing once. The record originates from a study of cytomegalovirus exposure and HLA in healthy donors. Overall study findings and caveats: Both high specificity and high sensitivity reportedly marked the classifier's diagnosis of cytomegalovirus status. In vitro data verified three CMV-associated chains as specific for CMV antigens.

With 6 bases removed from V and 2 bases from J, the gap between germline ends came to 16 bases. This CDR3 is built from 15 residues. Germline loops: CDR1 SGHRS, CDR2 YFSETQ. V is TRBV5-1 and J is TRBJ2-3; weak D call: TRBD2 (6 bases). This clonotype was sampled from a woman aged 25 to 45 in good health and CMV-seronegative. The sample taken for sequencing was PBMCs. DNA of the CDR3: TGCGCCAGCAACGGGGGTAGCGGCTCCACAGATACGCAGTATTTT. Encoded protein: CASNGGSGSTDTQYF.